Listed below are T cell receptor beta chains from one sample, sequenced in a study of shared T cell receptors in the human thymus. The repertoire was sequenced with immunoSEQ multiplex PCR; TCRdb's copy has only in-frame clones and lacks some. The repertoire holds 720,000 or so clones, with over 75% as singletons. The same sample was also studied in work on human thymus T cells.

Specimen: thymocytes. The receptors shown here come from a girl in the first two years of life with a congenital heart defect. CDR3s include the opening cysteine and the closing phenylalanine or tryptophan. The D gene is left open where the match is weak. Expanded clones are given a class, and other clones once, few, many or no size at all.

J | size | V | D | DNA | CDR3
TRBJ1-5 | - | TRBV19 | - | TGTGCCAGTAGTATCGTCAATCAGCCCCAGCATTTT | CASSIVNQPQHF
TRBJ1-6 | - | TRBV19 | - | TGTGCCAGTAGTAAGGGTTCGGACAGTAGGATTTCACCCCTCCACTTT | CASSKGSDSRISPLHF
TRBJ2-2 | - | TRBV5-4 | TRBD1 | TGTGCCAGCAGCTTGGTGGGACAGGGGCCCGGGGAGCTGTTTTTT | CASSLVGQGPGELFF
TRBJ1-3 | - | TRBV5-1 | TRBD1 | TGCGCCAGCAGCCTGACAGGGGCCCACTCTGGAAACACCATATATTTT | CASSLTGAHSGNTIYF
TRBJ1-3 | - | TRBV5-1 | TRBD1 | TGCGCCAGCAGCTTGGCCTTGCGGACAGGGGGAAACACCATATATTTT | CASSLALRTGGNTIYF
TRBJ1-2 | - | TRBV19 | TRBD1 | TGTGCCAGTAGCTTAAAGGACAGGGGGCTCCCTGGTGGCTACACCTTC | CASSLKDRGLPGGYTF
TRBJ2-5 | - | TRBV5-4 | TRBD1 | TGTGCCAGCAGCTCCGGGACAGGGTTCCAGGAGACCCAGTACTTC | CASSSGTGFQETQYF
TRBJ1-5 | once | TRBV10-1 | TRBD1 | TGCGCCAGCAGTTTAGACAGGGGCAATCAGCCCCAGCATTTT | CASSLDRGNQPQHF
TRBJ2-1 | - | TRBV5-4 | TRBD1 | TGTGCCAGCAGCTTGGACAGGGGCCCCTACAATGAGCAGTTCTTC | CASSLDRGPYNEQFF
TRBJ1-2 | - | TRBV2 | TRBD1 | TGTGCCAGCAGTGATTCGACAGGGCTAAGGCATGGCTACACCTTC | CASSDSTGLRHGYTF
TRBJ1-2 | - | TRBV27 | - | TGTGCCAGCAGTTTAGTTTCTGGCTCCTATGGCTACACCTTC | CASSLVSGSYGYTF
TRBJ1-6 | - | TRBV9 | TRBD1 | TGTGCCAGCAGCGCCCGTAGCTACGGGACAGGGTCCTCACCCCTCCACTTT | CASSARSYGTGSSPLHF
TRBJ2-5 | once | TRBV5-8 | TRBD2 | TGTGCCAGCAGCTTTAGTCCGGGACTAGCGGGGATTGAGACCCAGTACTTC | CASSFSPGLAGIETQYF
TRBJ1-1 | - | TRBV7-2 | - | TGTGCCAGCAGCTTAGTATGGGCAGGGGAGGGCACTGAAGCTTTCTTT | CASSLVWAGEGTEAFF
TRBJ2-7 | - | TRBV2 | - | TGTGCCAGCAGTGGGTCAGCAAGGTTGAGCGACGAGCAGTACTTC | CASSGSARLSDEQYF
TRBJ1-2 | - | TRBV19 | TRBD1 | TGTGCCAGTAGTATCCGACAGGGGGATGGCTACACCTTC | CASSIRQGDGYTF
TRBJ1-1 | - | TRBV11-2 | TRBD1 | TGTGCCAGCAGCTCCGAGGACAGGGCCACTGAAGCTTTCTTT | CASSSEDRATEAFF
TRBJ1-1 | - | TRBV14 | - | TGTGCCAGCAGCCAAGATCAGGGGCCCATCTTGAACACTGAAGCTTTCTTT | CASSQDQGPILNTEAFF
TRBJ2-7 | - | TRBV28 | TRBD1 | TGTGCCAGCAGTGCCTACAGGGGCTCGGACCTAGAGCAGTACTTC | CASSAYRGSDLEQYF
TRBJ2-5 | - | TRBV5-1 | TRBD1 | TGCGCCAGCAGCTTGGCCATGCTGGACAGGGAAGAGACCCAGTACTTC | CASSLAMLDREETQYF
TRBJ2-5 | - | TRBV5-4 | TRBD2 | TGTGCCAGCAGCTTGTGGCGAGCGGGGGCTCAAGAGACCCAGTACTTC | CASSLWRAGAQETQYF
TRBJ1-2 | once | TRBV5-6 | - | TGTGCCAGCAGCCCCAACGACAGTAACTATGGCTACACCTTC | CASSPNDSNYGYTF
TRBJ2-7 | - | TRBV27 | TRBD1 | TGTGCCAGCAGTCCTAGACAGGGGACCGTATACGAGCAGTACTTC | CASSPRQGTVYEQYF
TRBJ1-1 | - | TRBV4-1 | - | TGCGCCAGCAGCCAAGAGAACCTCAACAAGAACACTGAAGCTTTCTTT | CASSQENLNKNTEAFF
TRBJ2-3 | once | TRBV30 | - | TGTGCCTGGAGGCGGACTGCAGATACGCAGTATTTT | CAWRRTADTQYF
TRBJ1-1 | - | TRBV9 | - | TGTGCCAGCAGCGTAGTGGCAGTCAATTGGAACACTGAAGCTTTCTTT | CASSVVAVNWNTEAFF
TRBJ2-5 | - | TRBV7-4 | - | TGTGCCAGCAGCTCTTGTGAGACCCAGTACTTC | CASSSCETQYF
TRBJ2-7 | - | TRBV18 | TRBD2 | TGTGCCAGCTCGCCGACTAGCGGGGCATTCTACGAGCAGTACTTC | CASSPTSGAFYEQYF
TRBJ2-7 | - | TRBV4-3 | - | TGCGCCAGCAGCCAAAGAGGGCGTCCAGATTCCTACGAGCAGTACTTC | CASSQRGRPDSYEQYF
TRBJ1-2 | once | TRBV18 | TRBD1 | TGTGCCAGCTCACCACAGAGGGGGCCCTATGGCTACACCTTC | CASSPQRGPYGYTF
TRBJ1-2 | - | TRBV7-8 | TRBD1 | TGTGCCAGCAGCCGTCCCGGGACAGGGAATTTTAACTATGGCTACACCTTC | CASSRPGTGNFNYGYTF
TRBJ2-1 | - | TRBV20-1 | TRBD2 | TGCAGTGCTAATCTAGCGGGGGGTCGGTTCTTC | CSANLAGGRFF
TRBJ2-2 | - | TRBV27 | TRBD2 | TGTGCCAGCAGTTTGGGGGGTCGGCGGGGGGTCCGGAACACCGGGGAGCTGTTTTTT | CASSLGGRRGVRNTGELFF
TRBJ1-1 | - | TRBV5-1 | TRBD1 | TGCGCCAGCAGCTCGCTGACAGGGAGAGGGTCGGACACTGAAGCTTTCTTT | CASSSLTGRGSDTEAFF
TRBJ2-5 | few | TRBV5-1 | - | TGCGCCAGCAGCGTCGGGGGAGCTCTATTCAAAGAGACCCAGTACTTC | CASSVGGALFKETQYF
TRBJ2-5 | - | TRBV5-1 | - | TGCGCCAGCAGACCGGGGATGGGGGAGACCCAGTACTTC | CASRPGMGETQYF
TRBJ1-2 | - | TRBV5-1 | - | TGCGCCAGCAGCTCCTCCGGGGAAAACTATGGCTACACCTTC | CASSSSGENYGYTF
TRBJ1-3 | once | TRBV9 | TRBD1 | TGTGCCAGCAGCGCGGACAGGGGTTCGGGCAACACCATATATTTT | CASSADRGSGNTIYF
TRBJ1-4 | few | TRBV6-6 | - | TGTGCCAGCAGAACTAGCAGGTACGGGACGGGAGGTGAACTGTTTTTT | CASRTSRYGTGGELFF
TRBJ1-1 | few | TRBV4-1 | - | TGCGCCAGCAGCCACCGCCTCTCGACACTGAACACTGAAGCTTTCTTT | CASSHRLSTLNTEAFF
TRBJ1-5 | - | TRBV7-8 | - | TGTGCCAGCAGCTTTAGCCCCAGAGATTATAGCAATCAGCCCCAGCATTTT | CASSFSPRDYSNQPQHF
TRBJ1-5 | - | TRBV27 | - | TGTGCCAGCAGTTTATCGTTGGGCGGGTTATATGGGCCCCAGCATTTT | CASSLSLGGLYGPQHF
TRBJ1-5 | - | TRBV29-1 | - | TGCAGCGTTGAGTCGGGGAATCCCAATCAGCCCCAGCATTTT | CSVESGNPNQPQHF
TRBJ1-4 | - | TRBV28 | TRBD1 | TGTGCCACGAGCAGGGGGTCGGCTGAAAAACTGTTTTTT | CATSRGSAEKLFF
TRBJ1-4 | - | TRBV25-1 | - | TGTGCCAGCAGTGATATCAGGGCCTCGAATGAAAAACTGTTTTTT | CASSDIRASNEKLFF
TRBJ2-2 | - | TRBV11-2 | - | TGTGCCAGCAGCCCGGAGGGGCAGAACACCGGGGAGCTGTTTTTT | CASSPEGQNTGELFF
TRBJ1-2 | - | TRBV27 | - | TGTGCCAGCAGTGACTCTGGTGGGTGCTATGGCTACACCTTC | CASSDSGGCYGYTF
TRBJ2-3 | - | TRBV6-6 | - | TGTGCCAGCAGCCACAGGTCGACCATGGATACGCAGTATTTT | CASSHRSTMDTQYF
TRBJ1-1 | - | TRBV6-4 | - | TGTGCCAGCAGGCGGCAGGGCATGAACACTGAAGCTTTCTTT | CASRRQGMNTEAFF
TRBJ1-5 | - | TRBV7-8 | - | TGTGCCAGCAGCTTACATTATCAGCCCCAGCATTTT | CASSLHYQPQHF
TRBJ1-3 | - | TRBV6-1 | - | TGTGCCAGCAGTGAAAACTGGAGAGAGGGGGTTGTTGGAAACACCATATATTTT | CASSENWREGVVGNTIYF
TRBJ1-1 | once | TRBV7-9 | - | TGTGCCAGCAGCTCGGGGGTCACTGAAGCTTTCTTT | CASSSGVTEAFF
TRBJ2-1 | - | TRBV4-1 | - | TGCGCCAGCAGCCAAGATCAGAGACAGGGGAGGGATGAGCAGTTCTTC | CASSQDQRQGRDEQFF
TRBJ2-7 | - | TRBV5-1 | TRBD2 | TGCGCCAGCAGCCCCCCGGGACTAGCACAATACGAGCAGTACTTC | CASSPPGLAQYEQYF